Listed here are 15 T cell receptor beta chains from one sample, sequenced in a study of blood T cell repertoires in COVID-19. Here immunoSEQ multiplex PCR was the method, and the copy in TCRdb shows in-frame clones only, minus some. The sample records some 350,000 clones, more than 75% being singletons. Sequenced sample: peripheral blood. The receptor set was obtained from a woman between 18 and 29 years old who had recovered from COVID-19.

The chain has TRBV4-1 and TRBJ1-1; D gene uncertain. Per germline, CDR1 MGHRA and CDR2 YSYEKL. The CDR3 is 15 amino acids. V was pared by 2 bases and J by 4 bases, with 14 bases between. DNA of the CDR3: TGCGCCAGCAGCCAATCACGAGGTACGAGCACTGAAGCTTTCTTT. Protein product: CASSQSRGTSTEAFF.

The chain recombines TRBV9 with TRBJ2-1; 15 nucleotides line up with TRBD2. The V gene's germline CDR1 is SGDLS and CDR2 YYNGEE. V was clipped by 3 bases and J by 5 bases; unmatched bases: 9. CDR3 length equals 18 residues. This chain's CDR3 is CASSAGLAGGGRDNEQFF. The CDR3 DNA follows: TGTGCCAGCAGCGCCGGACTAGCGGGAGGGGGGAGAGACAATGAGCAGTTCTTC.

The CDR3 sequence is CASSMRRGRGETQYF. In DNA, the CDR3 is TGTGCCAGTAGTATGAGGCGTGGGAGAGGAGAGACCCAGTACTTC. The J gene is TRBJ2-5, the V gene TRBV19; D is possibly TRBD2 (5 bases). Germline V gene data show CDR1 as LNHDA and CDR2 as SQIVND (reference sequence). The ends were cut back, 3 bases at V and 4 bases at J, with 15 bases in the middle. This CDR3 contains 15 residues.

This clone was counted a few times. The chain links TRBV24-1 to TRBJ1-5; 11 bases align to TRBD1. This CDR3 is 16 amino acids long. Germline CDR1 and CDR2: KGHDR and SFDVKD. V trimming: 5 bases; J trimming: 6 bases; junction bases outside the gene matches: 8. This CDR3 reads CATSGEGTGGIQPQHF. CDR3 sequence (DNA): TGTGCCACCAGTGGGGAGGGGACAGGGGGAATTCAGCCCCAGCATTTT.

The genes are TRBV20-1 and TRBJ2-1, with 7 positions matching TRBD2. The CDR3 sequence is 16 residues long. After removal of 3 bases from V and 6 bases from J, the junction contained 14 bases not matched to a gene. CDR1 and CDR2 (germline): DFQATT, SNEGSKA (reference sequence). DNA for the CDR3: TGCAGTGCTAGTGGATTACGGGAGGTCTCGACCAATGAGCAGTTCTTC. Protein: CSASGLREVSTNEQFF.

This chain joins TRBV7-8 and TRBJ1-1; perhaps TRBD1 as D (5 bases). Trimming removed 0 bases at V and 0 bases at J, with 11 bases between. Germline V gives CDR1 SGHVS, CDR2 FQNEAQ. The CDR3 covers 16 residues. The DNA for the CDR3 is TGTGCCAGCAGCTTAGCTAGCAGGGTCATGAACACTGAAGCTTTCTTT. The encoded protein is CASSLASRVMNTEAFF.

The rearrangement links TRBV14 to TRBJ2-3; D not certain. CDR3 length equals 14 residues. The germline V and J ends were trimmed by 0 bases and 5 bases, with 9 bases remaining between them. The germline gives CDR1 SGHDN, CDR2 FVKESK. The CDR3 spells CASSQDNYQDTQYF. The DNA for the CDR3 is TGTGCCAGCAGCCAAGATAACTACCAAGATACGCAGTATTTT.

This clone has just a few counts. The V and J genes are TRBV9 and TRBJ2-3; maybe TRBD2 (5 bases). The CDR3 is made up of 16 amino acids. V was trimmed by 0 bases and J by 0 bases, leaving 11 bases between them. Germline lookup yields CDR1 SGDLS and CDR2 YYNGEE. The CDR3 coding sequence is TGTGCCAGCAGCGTAGGAGGTAGCGCTAGCACAGATACGCAGTATTTT. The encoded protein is CASSVGGSASTDTQYF.

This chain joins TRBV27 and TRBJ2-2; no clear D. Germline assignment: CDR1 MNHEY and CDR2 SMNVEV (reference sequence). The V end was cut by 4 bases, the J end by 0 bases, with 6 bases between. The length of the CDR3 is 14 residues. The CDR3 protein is CASSSRTNTGELFF. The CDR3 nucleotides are TGTGCCAGCAGTTCGCGAACGAACACCGGGGAGCTGTTTTTT.

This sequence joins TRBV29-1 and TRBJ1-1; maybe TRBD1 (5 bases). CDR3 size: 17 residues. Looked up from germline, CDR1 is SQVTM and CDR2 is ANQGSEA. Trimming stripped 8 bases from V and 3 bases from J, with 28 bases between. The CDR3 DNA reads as TGCAGCCATCAACTTATTACATTTCTGACAGCCCACACTGAAGCTTTCTTT. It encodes CSHQLITFLTAHTEAFF.

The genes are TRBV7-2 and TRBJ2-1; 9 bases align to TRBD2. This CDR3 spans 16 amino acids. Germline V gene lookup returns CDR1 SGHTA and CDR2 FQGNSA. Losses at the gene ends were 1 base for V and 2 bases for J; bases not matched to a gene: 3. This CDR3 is CASSLDSGSAYNEQFF. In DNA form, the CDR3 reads TGTGCCAGCAGCTTAGATAGCGGGAGTGCCTACAATGAGCAGTTCTTC. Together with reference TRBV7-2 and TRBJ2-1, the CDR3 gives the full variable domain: GAGVSQSPSNKVTEKGKDVELRCDPISGHTALYWYRQSLGQGLEFLIYFQGNSAPDKSGLPSDRFSAERTGGSVSTLTIQRTQQEDSAVYLCASSLDSGSAYNEQFFGPGTRLTVL.

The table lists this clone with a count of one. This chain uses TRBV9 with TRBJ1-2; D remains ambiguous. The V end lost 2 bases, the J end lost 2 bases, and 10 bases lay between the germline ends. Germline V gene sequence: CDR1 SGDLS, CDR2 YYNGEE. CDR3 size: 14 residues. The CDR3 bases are TGTGCCAGCAGCGTGAACCAGGCCAACTATGGCTACACCTTC. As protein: CASSVNQANYGYTF.

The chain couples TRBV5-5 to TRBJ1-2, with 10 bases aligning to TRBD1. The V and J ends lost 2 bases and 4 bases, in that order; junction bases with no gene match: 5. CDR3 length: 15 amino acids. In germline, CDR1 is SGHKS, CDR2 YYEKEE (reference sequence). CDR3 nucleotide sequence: TGTGCCAGCAGCTTAGACAGGGGGCTAGGCTATGGCTACACCTTC. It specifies CASSLDRGLGYGYTF.

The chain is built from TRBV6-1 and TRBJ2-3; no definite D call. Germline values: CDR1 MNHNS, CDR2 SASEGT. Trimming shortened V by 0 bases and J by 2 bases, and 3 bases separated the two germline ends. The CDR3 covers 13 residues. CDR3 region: CASSEAITDTQYF. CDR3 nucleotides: TGTGCCAGCAGTGAAGCCATCACAGATACGCAGTATTTT.

DNA of the CDR3: TGTGCCAGCAGTGAGACAGGCGGGAGGGCCAGGGAGCAGTACGTC. It yields the protein CASSETGGRAREQYV. The chain combines TRBV6-1 with TRBJ2-7, with 9 bases identical to TRBD2. V gave up 3 bases and J gave up 7 bases; unmatched junction bases: 10. CDR1 MNHNS and CDR2 SASEGT come from the germline V gene. The CDR3 covers 15 residues.